The table lists the clone carrying this TCR beta chain with a few counts. Its antigen is currently unknown. Purified naive CD4+ T cells were depleted of CD25+ Tregs. Notes on the study in general: Tumor Tregs overlapped most with tumor, then blood, naive CD4+ cells.

One entry per CDR3 protein, called by TCRdb with MiXCR from the 5' RACE reads. The sample lists about 40,000 distinct CDR3 sequences, about 19% occurring once. V lost 0 bases and J 4 bases, leaving 10 bases between the germline ends. Germline CDR1 and CDR2: MNHEY and SVGAGI. The CDR3 runs to 15 residues. This sequence joins TRBV6-5 and TRBJ1-5, with D uncertain. The sequenced material came from naive CD4+ T cells sorted from a lymph node. The sample's subset: naive CD4+ T cells, CD4+CD45RA+CD25-. The receptor was isolated from a female donor with breast cancer. The CDR3 region is CASSYSKVGNQPQHF. CDR3 bases: TGTGCCAGCAGTTACTCGAAGGTGGGAAATCAGCCCCAGCATTTT.